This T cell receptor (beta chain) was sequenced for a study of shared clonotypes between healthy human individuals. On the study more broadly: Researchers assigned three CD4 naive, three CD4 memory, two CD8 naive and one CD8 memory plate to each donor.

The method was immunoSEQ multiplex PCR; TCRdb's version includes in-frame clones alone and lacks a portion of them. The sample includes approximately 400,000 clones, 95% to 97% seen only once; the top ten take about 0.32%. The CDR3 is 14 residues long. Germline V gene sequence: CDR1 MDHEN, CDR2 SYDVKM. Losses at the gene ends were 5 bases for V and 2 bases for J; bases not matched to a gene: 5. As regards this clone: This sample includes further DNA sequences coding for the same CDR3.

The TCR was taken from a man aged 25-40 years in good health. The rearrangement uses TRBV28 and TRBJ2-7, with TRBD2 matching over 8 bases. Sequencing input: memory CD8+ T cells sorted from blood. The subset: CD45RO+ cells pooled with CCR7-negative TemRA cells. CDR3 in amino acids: CASSPGGPPYEQYF. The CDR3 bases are TGTGCCAGCAGTCCGGGGGGGCCACCCTACGAGCAGTACTTC.